What follows are 4 T cell receptor beta chains derived from one specimen sequenced in a study of patients and donors after allogeneic stem cell transplantation. TCRdb reprocessed the RT-PCR reads with MiXCR, giving one entry per CDR3 protein. Among hundreds of thousands of distinct CDR3 sequences, 35% to 45% were seen once, and the ten largest hold around 10%. Sequencing was performed on blood, either unsorted or a sorted T cell fraction (not recorded which). These TCRs come from a human donor who was either an allogeneic HSCT recipient or a stem cell or donor lymphocyte infusion donor (not recorded which). It is not recorded whose cells these are; they may come from a transplant donor.

The CDR3 protein is CASSATKDTEAFF. CDR3 DNA sequence: TGTGCCAGCAGCGCCACCAAAGACACTGAAGCTTTCTTT. This chain connects TRBV7-9 to TRBJ1-1; unclear D gene. Germline values: CDR1 SEHNR, CDR2 FQNEAQ (reference sequence). This CDR3 is 13 amino acids long. Trimming stripped 5 bases from V and 3 bases from J, with 10 bases between.

A few counts support this clonotype. The chain recombines TRBV28 with TRBJ1-1, with 8 nucleotides matching TRBD1. Germline lookup yields CDR1 MDHEN and CDR2 SYDVKM. The ends lost 3 bases at V and 5 bases at J; junction bases unmatched: 8. The CDR3 has 15 residues. CDR3 DNA: TGTGCCAGCAGTTTTGGGACAGGCGAGGGGACTGAAGCTTTCTTT. It codes for CASSFGTGEGTEAFF.

The gene calls are TRBV12-3 or TRBV12-4 and TRBJ2-5; D might be TRBD2 (6 bases). The CDR3 spans 15 residues. V lost 6 bases and J 0 bases, leaving 14 bases between the germline ends. The CDR3 sequence is CASSIAGGYQETQYF. The CDR3, as DNA: TGTGCCAGCAGCATAGCCGGGGGTTACCAAGAGACCCAGTACTTC.

This chain's CDR3 is CASSLTGGSYGYTF. The CDR3 nucleotides are TGTGCCAGCAGTTTGACAGGGGGTAGCTATGGCTACACCTTC. The chain recombines TRBV12-3 or TRBV12-4 with TRBJ1-2, with TRBD1 matching 9 bases. This CDR3 has 14 amino acids. The J segment lost 4 bases and the V segment lost 3 bases, leaving 3 bases of the junction unmatched.